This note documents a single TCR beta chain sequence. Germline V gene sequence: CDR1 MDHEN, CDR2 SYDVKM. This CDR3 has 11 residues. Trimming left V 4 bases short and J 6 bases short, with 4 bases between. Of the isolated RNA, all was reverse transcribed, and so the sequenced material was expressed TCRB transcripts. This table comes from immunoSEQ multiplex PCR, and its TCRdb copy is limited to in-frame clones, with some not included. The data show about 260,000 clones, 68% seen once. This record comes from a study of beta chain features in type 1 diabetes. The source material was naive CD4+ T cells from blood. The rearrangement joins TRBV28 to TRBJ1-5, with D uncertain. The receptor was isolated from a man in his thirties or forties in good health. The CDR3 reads CASSWGQPQHF. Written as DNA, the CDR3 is TGTGCCAGCAGTTGGGGTCAGCCCCAGCATTTT.